One and the same sample provided the 9 T cell receptor beta chains below, sequenced in a study of graft-versus-host responses after intestinal transplantation. Clones were sequenced by immunoSEQ multiplex PCR, and TCRdb holds only the in-frame ones, with some missing. The sample contains 95,000 to 110,000 clones, approximately 84% of which appear only once. Antigen specificity for these receptors is unknown. Sequencing was performed on unstimulated CD4+ T cells sorted from spleen or lymph node cells, taken before intestinal transplant. The source is a human donor who received an intestinal transplant.

The rearrangement links TRBV4-1 to TRBJ1-6; D gene unclear. V lost 0 bases and J lost 9, with 3 bases in between. Germline CDR1 is MGHRA and CDR2 is YSYEKL. The CDR3 has 12 residues. CDR3 coding DNA: TGCGCCAGCAGCCAAGAGGGTTCACCCCTCCACTTT. As protein: CASSQEGSPLHF.

V gene TRBV5-1 combines with J gene TRBJ2-3, with TRBD2 identical over 8 bases. Germline V gene sequence: CDR1 SGHRS, CDR2 YFSETQ. With 0 bases clipped from V and 1 base from J, the junction kept 4 bases outside the gene matches. The CDR3 contains 16 residues. The CDR3 is CASSLAGREGTDTQYF. DNA for the CDR3: TGCGCCAGCAGCTTGGCCGGGAGGGAGGGCACAGATACGCAGTATTTT.

The V call is TRBV29-1, the J call TRBJ2-7; 8 bases match TRBD1. The J call may be incorrect, as the DNA end agrees better with TRBJ2-5. Germline values: CDR1 SQVTM, CDR2 ANQGSEA. CDR3 length: 15 amino acids. This CDR3 is CSVEITRGRGETQYF. For the CDR3, the DNA is TGCAGCGTTGAGATCACCAGGGGGCGAGGAGAGACCCAGTACTTC.

V and J are TRBV10-1 and TRBJ2-1, with D possibly TRBD2 on 6 matching bases. CDR1 WNHNN and CDR2 SYGVQD come from the germline V gene (reference sequence). V lost 2 bases to trimming and J lost 6 bases, with 17 bases between them. This CDR3 contains 16 residues. DNA of the CDR3: TGCGCCAGCAGTGAGCGGGGAGGCCTTACCCGCAATGAGCAGTTCTTC. It yields the protein CASSERGGLTRNEQFF.

The chain links TRBV7-6 to TRBJ2-1; no definite D call. CDR3 length equals 13 residues. V dropped 9 bases and J dropped 4 bases, with 13 bases sitting between them. The germline V gene encodes CDR1 SGHVS and CDR2 FNYEAQ. The CDR3 DNA reads as TGTGCCAGTAGCCCGGAACCTTACAATGAGCAGTTCTTC. It codes for CASSPEPYNEQFF.

With regard to this clone: The sample carries other DNA sequences with the same CDR3. The rearrangement joins TRBV28 to TRBJ2-1, with D unclear. V lost 6 bases and J 5 bases, leaving 8 bases between the germline ends. The CDR3 is 12 residues long. CDR1 is MDHEN and CDR2 is SYDVKM in the germline V gene. The CDR3, as DNA: TGTGCCAGCAGCTTAGTGGACAATGAGCAGTTCTTC. Its protein product is CASSLVDNEQFF.

This rearrangement joins TRBV7-2 to TRBJ1-2, with D unclear. The CDR3 runs to 13 residues. Germline V CDR1 and CDR2: SGHTA, FQGNSA. Trimming pared 2 bases from V and 7 bases from J, leaving 11 bases between. CDR3 nucleotides: TGTGCCAGCAGCTTATACGAGGCGGGTGGCTACACCTTC. Translation gives CASSLYEAGGYTF.

This chain uses TRBV21-1 with TRBJ1-5; TRBD1, the D gene given by the table, was not confirmed from the DNA. TRBV21-1 is described as a pseudogene. The CDR3 extends over 12 amino acids. For the CDR3, the DNA is TGTGCCAGCGGGACAGGCAATCAGCCCCAGCATTTT. It yields the protein CASGTGNQPQHF.

The CDR3 sequence: CASSIAGTLYTIYF. CDR3 sequence (DNA): TGTGCCAGTAGTATAGCTGGCACCCTCTACACCATATATTTT. The V gene is TRBV19, the J gene TRBJ1-3; D call uncertain. This CDR3 has 14 amino acids. Germline CDR1 LNHDA, CDR2 SQIVND (reference sequence). Trimming left V 1 base short and J 8 bases short, with 12 bases between. Using reference TRBV19 and TRBJ1-3 for the parts outside the CDR3, the full variable domain is DGGITQSPKYLFRKEGQNVTLSCEQNLNHDAMYWYRQDPGQGLRLIYYSQIVNDFQKGDIAEGYSVSREKKESFPLTVTSAQKNPTAFYLCASSIAGTLYTIYFGEGSWLTVV.